The 29 T cell receptor beta chains in this list originate from one sample, sequenced in a study of beta chain features in type 1 diabetes. The authors reverse transcribed all of the isolated RNA, so sequencing captured expressed TCRB transcripts. Method: immunoSEQ multiplex PCR; TCRdb's copy keeps in-frame clones and lacks some. Among about 320,000 clones listed, around 15% were seen once. The specimen was central memory CD4+ T cells from blood. These receptors were obtained from a man under 40 in good health.

This clone was recorded many times. The chain has TRBV14 and TRBJ1-3; the D is unclear. This CDR3 spans 14 amino acids. The germline V gene has CDR1 SGHDN and CDR2 FVKESK. Deletions cut 0 bases from V and 2 bases from J, with 5 bases between. CDR3 DNA sequence: TGTGCCAGCAGCCAAGATTTGACTGGAAACACCATATATTTT. Encoded protein: CASSQDLTGNTIYF. The variable domain in full, completed from reference TRBV14 and TRBJ1-3, reads EAGVTQFPSHSVIEKGQTVTLRCDPISGHDNLYWYRRVMGKEIKFLLHFVKESKQDESGMPNNRFLAERTGGTYSTLKVQPAELEDSGVYFCASSQDLTGNTIYFGEGSWLTVV.

The chain couples TRBV2 to TRBJ2-4, with D uncertain. Germline-derived CDR1 and CDR2 are SNHLY and FYNNEI. This CDR3 region has 14 residues. Trimming left V 8 bases short and J 10 bases short, with 21 bases between. CDR3 region: CASGERSTSTIQYF. The CDR3 DNA follows: TGTGCCAGCGGCGAAAGATCGACCTCGACTATTCAGTACTTC.

V usage is TRBV13 and J usage is TRBJ1-6, with D unclear. Trimming removed 5 bases at V and 5 bases at J, with 10 bases between. The CDR3 spans 14 residues. Germline V gene lookup returns CDR1 PRHDT and CDR2 FYEKMQ (reference sequence). The CDR3 bases are TGTGCCAGCAGCGTTACCCTGGATAATTCACCCCTCCACTTT. This encodes CASSVTLDNSPLHF.

This clone was seen more than once but under ten times. The V gene is TRBV11-2, the J gene TRBJ2-3; 10 nucleotides agree with TRBD2. The CDR3 spans 17 residues. After removal of 5 bases from V and 1 base from J, the junction contained 9 bases not matched to a gene. Germline V gives CDR1 SGHAT, CDR2 FQNNGV. CDR3: CASSTSSGTSGTDTQYF. The CDR3 coding sequence is TGTGCCAGCAGCACAAGCTCCGGGACTAGCGGCACAGATACGCAGTATTTT.

The sample holds a few counts of this clone. The rearrangement joins TRBV4-3 to TRBJ2-5; TRBD2 matches 8 bases. The CDR3 is 16 residues long. V gave up 0 bases and J gave up 3 bases; unmatched junction bases: 6. Germline loops: CDR1 LGHNA, CDR2 YSLEER. CDR3 loop: CASSQDSKRGKETQYF. The CDR3 DNA sequence: TGCGCCAGCAGCCAAGATTCAAAGCGGGGGAAAGAGACCCAGTACTTC.

This chain links TRBV5-1 with TRBJ2-2, with 9 positions matching TRBD2. Per germline, CDR1 SGHRS and CDR2 YFSETQ. V dropped 0 bases and J dropped 4; count of bases not matched to a gene: 1. This CDR3 has 15 residues. The CDR3 region has the DNA TGCGCCAGCAGCTTGGGACTAGCGGTCACCGGGGAGCTGTTTTTT. Encoded protein: CASSLGLAVTGELFF.

The chain has TRBV11-1 and TRBJ2-3; TRBD1 is a possible D gene (6 bases). This CDR3 is 15 amino acids long. CDR1 and CDR2 (germline): SGHAT, FQDESV (reference sequence). Deletions cut 4 bases from V and 2 bases from J, with 13 bases between. CDR3 nucleotides: TGTGCCAGCAGCTACGGGCAGGGGTTCACAGATACGCAGTATTTT. This gives the protein CASSYGQGFTDTQYF.

The chain recombines TRBV27 with TRBJ2-7; D perhaps matches TRBD2 (5 bases). The germline V and J ends were trimmed by 7 bases and 2 bases, with 21 bases remaining between them. There are 16 residues in the CDR3. The germline gives CDR1 MNHEY, CDR2 SMNVEV (reference sequence). This CDR3 reads CASIEADVWNPYEQYV. The CDR3 DNA reads as TGTGCCAGCATTGAAGCGGACGTCTGGAACCCCTACGAGCAGTACGTC.

This clone was seen only a few times. This chain connects TRBV5-6 to TRBJ1-2, with a weak D call TRBD1 (5 bases). CDR3 length: 17 residues. Germline V gives CDR1 SGHDT, CDR2 YYEEEE. The V end lost 3 bases, the J end lost 0 bases, and 18 bases lay between the germline ends. The CDR3 coding sequence is TGTGCCAGCAGCTGGGGAGTTGGGGGAGTAGCTAACTATGGCTACACCTTC. Amino acid sequence: CASSWGVGGVANYGYTF.

V is TRBV7-2 and J is TRBJ2-3, with TRBD2 identical over 10 bases. The CDR3 sequence is 16 residues long. With 0 bases clipped from V and 6 bases from J, the junction kept 6 bases outside the gene matches. Germline V gives CDR1 SGHTA, CDR2 FQGNSA. In DNA, the CDR3 is TGTGCCAGCAGCTTAGCGGCTAGCGGGAGTGGGGATACGCAGTATTTT. Its protein product is CASSLAASGSGDTQYF.

The chain is built from TRBV11-2 and TRBJ1-6; 9 positions match TRBD1. The CDR3 is 13 amino acids. Losses at the gene ends were 6 bases for V and 7 bases for J; bases not matched to a gene: 1. Germline CDR1 reads SGHAT; CDR2 reads FQNNGV. The CDR3 reads CASRTGGNSPLHF. The CDR3 bases are TGTGCCAGCAGGACAGGGGGAAATTCACCCCTCCACTTT.

The rearrangement joins TRBV28 to TRBJ1-5, with D possibly TRBD1 on 6 matching bases. The CDR3 covers 15 residues. Germline values: CDR1 MDHEN, CDR2 SYDVKM. V was trimmed by 7 bases and J by 1 base, leaving 14 bases between them. CDR3 sequence reads: CASTPAGESNQPQHF. The CDR3 DNA is TGTGCCAGCACCCCGGCAGGGGAGAGCAATCAGCCCCAGCATTTT.

This clone has more than one count but fewer than ten. V gene TRBV7-8 combines with J gene TRBJ2-4, with TRBD1 matching 7 bases. Looked up from germline, CDR1 is SGHVS and CDR2 is FQNEAQ. Trimming took 5 bases from V and 9 from J; bases not matched to a gene: 16. The CDR3 is 16 amino acids. CDR3 amino acids: CASSPVTGYGLVIQYF. The CDR3, as DNA: TGTGCCAGCAGCCCTGTGACAGGGTACGGGTTGGTCATTCAGTACTTC.

The chain's CDR3 is CASSLAGGQGAGYTF. The CDR3 DNA reads as TGTGCCAGCAGCTTGGCCGGCGGACAGGGGGCTGGCTACACCTTC. This sequence joins TRBV5-6 and TRBJ1-2; 11 bases fit TRBD1. The CDR3 totals 15 residues. With 0 bases clipped from V and 7 bases from J, the junction kept 5 bases outside the gene matches. Looked up from germline, CDR1 is SGHDT and CDR2 is YYEEEE.

The rearrangement joins TRBV7-2 to TRBJ2-5; TRBD1 aligns across 7 bases. The CDR3 extends over 14 amino acids. The ends lost 5 bases at V and 4 bases at J; junction bases unmatched: 7. Germline V gene lookup returns CDR1 SGHTA and CDR2 FQGNSA. CDR3: CASSGRQGRETQYF. CDR3 DNA: TGTGCCAGCAGCGGCAGACAGGGTAGAGAGACCCAGTACTTC.

This clone was observed a few times. CDR3 amino acids: CASNGRQGGGSPLHF. As DNA, the CDR3 is TGTGCCAGCAACGGGAGGCAGGGAGGAGGTTCACCCCTCCACTTT. This chain uses TRBV6-5 with TRBJ1-6; D is possibly TRBD1 (5 bases). Between the trimmed V and J ends, which lost 7 bases and 9 bases, there was a span of 19 bases. The CDR3 length is 15 residues. Germline lookup yields CDR1 MNHEY and CDR2 SVGAGI.

This clone was counted a few times. This chain links TRBV2 with TRBJ1-1, with D hard to call. In germline, CDR1 is SNHLY, CDR2 FYNNEI. V lost 4 bases and J lost 3, with 9 bases in between. The CDR3 extends over 13 amino acids. The CDR3 region has the DNA TGTGCCAGCAGTGTTAGGGCTGACACTGAAGCTTTCTTT. It specifies CASSVRADTEAFF.

The chain has TRBV6-6 and TRBJ2-1, with unresolved D. Germline lookup yields CDR1 MNHNY and CDR2 SVGAGI (reference sequence). V lost 0 bases to trimming and J lost 4 bases, with 10 bases between them. There are 15 residues in the CDR3. CDR3 protein: CASSYSSQPYNEQFF. The CDR3 nucleotides are TGTGCCAGCAGTTACTCTTCACAGCCTTACAATGAGCAGTTCTTC.

This chain connects TRBV30 to TRBJ2-3, with TRBD1 matching 7 bases. V lost 1 base to trimming and J lost 1 base; unmatched junction nucleotides: 5. The germline V gene encodes CDR1 GTSNPN and CDR2 SVGIG (reference sequence). The CDR3 is 15 residues long. CDR3 in DNA: TGTGCCTGGAGTGGACACAGGGGAGGCACAGATACGCAGTATTTT. Its protein product is CAWSGHRGGTDTQYF. Combining the CDR3 with reference TRBV30 and TRBJ2-3 gives the whole variable domain SQTIHQWPATLVQPVGSPLSLECTVEGTSNPNLYWYRQAAGRGLQLLFYSVGIGQISSEVPQNLSASRPQDRQFILSSKKLLLSDSGFYLCAWSGHRGGTDTQYFGPGTRLTVL.

The chain has TRBV27 and TRBJ1-1, with a tentative D call TRBD1 (6 bases). Germline V gives CDR1 MNHEY, CDR2 SMNVEV (reference sequence). The CDR3 extends over 15 amino acids. Trimming shortened V by 3 bases and J by 1 base, and 12 bases separated the two germline ends. As DNA, the CDR3 is TGTGCCAGCAGTTTGGGGGGGGCGGGGAACACTGAAGCTTTCTTT. Translation: CASSLGGAGNTEAFF.

The CDR3 loop reads CASAERGGNEQFF. The CDR3 DNA follows: TGTGCTAGTGCCGAGCGGGGGGGGAATGAGCAGTTCTTC. The chain employs TRBV12-5 and TRBJ2-1, with 10 bases matching TRBD2. The CDR3 spans 13 residues. V lost 7 bases and J lost 7; bases outside the gene matches: 4. CDR1 LGHNT and CDR2 FRNRAP come from the germline V gene.

This clone was detected a few times. The V call is TRBV11-3, the J call TRBJ2-7; D may be TRBD2 (6 bases). This CDR3 region has 15 residues. Germline CDR1 SGHNT, CDR2 YENEEA. V dropped 4 bases and J dropped 6 bases, with 19 bases sitting between them. The CDR3 protein is CASSWRGQDTGEQYV. The CDR3 DNA reads as TGTGCCAGCAGCTGGAGGGGCCAGGATACGGGCGAGCAGTACGTC.

This clone has only a few counts. V and J are TRBV7-9 and TRBJ2-1, with 8 bases matching TRBD2. The germline CDR1 and CDR2 sequences are SEHNR and FQNEAQ (reference sequence). With V trimmed by 8 bases and J by 5 bases, 8 bases remained unmatched. The CDR3 sequence is 14 residues long. CDR3 amino acids: CASSTRGRNNEQFF. CDR3 DNA sequence: TGTGCCAGCTCCACCCGCGGGAGGAACAATGAGCAGTTCTTC.

The chain joins TRBV9 to TRBJ2-5; D possibly matches TRBD1 or TRBD2 (6 bases each). The CDR3 extends over 16 amino acids. Germline CDR1 reads SGDLS; CDR2 reads YYNGEE. V shed 1 base and J shed 0 bases, with 13 bases lying between them. The CDR3 DNA reads TGTGCCAGCAGCGTATCTGTCGGGGGCTACCAAGAGACCCAGTACTTC. It is translated as CASSVSVGGYQETQYF.

The chain carries TRBV7-2 and TRBJ1-5; 7 bases match TRBD1. CDR3 length: 14 amino acids. The V gene end was trimmed by 6 bases and the J gene end by 1 base; junction bases not matched to a gene: 3. Germline CDR1 is SGHTA and CDR2 is FQGNSA. CDR3 amino acids: CASRSRGSNQPQHF. CDR3 in DNA: TGTGCCAGCAGATCCAGGGGGAGCAATCAGCCCCAGCATTTT.

This clone has more than one count but fewer than ten. V is TRBV5-5 and J is TRBJ2-7; 7 bases are shared with TRBD1. Germline trimming cut 1 base from V and 3 bases from J; bases unmatched to any gene: 10. CDR1 SGHKS and CDR2 YYEKEE come from the germline V gene (reference sequence). This CDR3 is built from 16 residues. In DNA, the CDR3 is TGTGCCAGCAGCTTGTCACAGGACAGGCCACTCTACGAGCAGTACTTC. Translated: CASSLSQDRPLYEQYF. Together with reference TRBV5-5 and TRBJ2-7, the CDR3 gives the full variable domain: DAGVTQSPTHLIKTRGQQVTLRCSPISGHKSVSWYQQVLGQGPQFIFQYYEKEERGRGNFPDRFSARQFPNYSSELNVNALLLGDSALYLCASSLSQDRPLYEQYFGPGTRLTVT.

This chain links TRBV7-2 with TRBJ2-2; a possible D gene is TRBD2 (6 bases). With 5 bases removed from V and 3 bases from J, the gap between germline ends came to 16 bases. This CDR3 has 16 residues. The germline gives CDR1 SGHTA, CDR2 FQGNSA. CDR3 residues: CASSRAGKGYTGELFF. DNA of the CDR3: TGTGCCAGCAGCCGGGCGGGAAAGGGGTACACCGGGGAGCTGTTTTTT.

This clone was seen repeatedly, ten times or more. The chain links TRBV7-9 to TRBJ2-1; perhaps TRBD2 as D (5 bases). Per the germline V gene, CDR1 is SEHNR and CDR2 is FQNEAQ (reference sequence). This CDR3 has 14 amino acids. The germline V and J ends were trimmed by 3 bases and 8 bases, with 14 bases remaining between them. CDR3: CASSFGRVEDEQFF. The CDR3 nucleotides read TGTGCCAGCAGCTTTGGACGGGTGGAGGATGAGCAGTTCTTC.

This clone has more than one count but fewer than ten. The CDR3 sequence: CASSSGTSDTGELFF. For the CDR3, the DNA is TGTGCCAGCAGCTCCGGGACTAGCGACACCGGGGAGCTGTTTTTT. The rearrangement links TRBV5-6 to TRBJ2-2, with 10 bases aligning to TRBD2. V was clipped by 3 bases and J by 3 bases; unmatched bases: 2. This CDR3 has 15 residues. Germline-derived CDR1 and CDR2 are SGHDT and YYEEEE.